These 9 T cell receptor beta chains were all obtained from the same sample, sequenced in a study of blood T cell repertoires in COVID-19. Profiling relied on immunoSEQ multiplex PCR, and the TCRdb table lists in-frame clones only, not all of them. The table has 200,000 to 300,000 clones, 70% to 90% seen once. Sequencing was performed on PBMCs or T cells enriched from blood (not recorded which). These receptors were taken from a woman aged 35 to 49 with acute COVID-19.

The chain links TRBV6-5 to TRBJ1-4; D gene ambiguous. This CDR3 has 15 residues. The germline V gene has CDR1 MNHEY and CDR2 SVGAGI. V was clipped by 0 bases and J by 5 bases, with 10 bases between them. CDR3 DNA sequence: TGTGCCAGCAGTTACTCAGGAGAGCGGAATGAAAAACTGTTTTTT. As protein: CASSYSGERNEKLFF.

This clone was counted a single time. V usage is TRBV5-1 and J usage is TRBJ2-3; D is ambiguous. Germline V lookup: CDR1 SGHRS, CDR2 YFSETQ. V was shortened by 0 bases and J by 0 bases, with 11 bases between the two germline ends. This CDR3 contains 16 residues. CDR3 sequence reads: CASSLAWQTSTDTQYF. DNA of the CDR3: TGCGCCAGCAGCTTGGCGTGGCAGACTAGCACAGATACGCAGTATTTT. The whole variable domain, filled in from reference TRBV5-1 and TRBJ2-3, reads KAGVTQTPRYLIKTRGQQVTLSCSPISGHRSVSWYQQTPGQGLQFLFEYFSETQRNKGNFPGRFSGRQFSNSRSEMNVSTLELGDSALYLCASSLAWQTSTDTQYFGPGTRLTVL.

The J gene is TRBJ2-1, the V gene TRBV24-1; D unclear. V was cut by 2 bases and J by 7 bases, with 20 bases left in between. The germline gives CDR1 KGHDR, CDR2 SFDVKD. This CDR3 contains 17 residues. CDR3 protein: CATSDSHPTPVLNEQFF. As DNA, the CDR3 is TGTGCCACCAGTGATTCCCACCCTACCCCCGTGCTGAATGAGCAGTTCTTC.

The V gene is TRBV19, the J gene TRBJ1-3; D uncertain. Germline CDR1 and CDR2: LNHDA and SQIVND (reference sequence). V was shortened by 6 bases and J by 0 bases, with 9 bases between the two germline ends. CDR3 length: 14 residues. The CDR3 nucleotides read TGTGCCAGTAGCAGGCAGATCTCTGGAAACACCATATATTTT. Residues: CASSRQISGNTIYF.

The rearrangement joins TRBV20-1 to TRBJ1-2, with TRBD1 matching 8 bases. The V gene end was trimmed by 3 bases and the J gene end by 6 bases; junction bases not matched to a gene: 6. The CDR3 extends over 13 amino acids. Germline CDR1 and CDR2: DFQATT and SNEGSKA (reference sequence). CDR3 sequence (DNA): TGCAGTGCTAGTTTATCAGGGGGCGATGGCTACACCTTC. Its protein is CSASLSGGDGYTF.

The V call is TRBV11-2, the J call TRBJ2-7; D ambiguous. CDR3 size: 14 residues. V was trimmed by 0 bases and J by 0 bases, leaving 6 bases between them. Germline V CDR1 and CDR2: SGHAT, FQNNGV. This CDR3 is CASSLDSYSYEQYV. CDR3 bases: TGTGCCAGCAGCTTAGATTCCTACTCCTACGAGCAGTACGTC.

This chain connects TRBV4-3 to TRBJ1-6, with 7 positions matching TRBD1. This CDR3 has 15 residues. The J segment lost 7 bases and the V segment lost 3 bases, leaving 6 bases of the junction unmatched. CDR1 LGHNA and CDR2 YSLEER come from the germline V gene. The CDR3 DNA reads as TGCGCCAGCAGCCACCTGACAGGGTCGAATTCACCCCTCCACTTT. It yields the protein CASSHLTGSNSPLHF.

Only one count was recorded for this clone. The chain carries TRBV5-4 and TRBJ1-3, with D hard to call. The V gene's germline CDR1 is SGHNT and CDR2 YYREEE (reference sequence). V lost 0 bases to trimming and J lost 3 bases, with 7 bases between them. The CDR3 consists of 14 residues. CDR3 amino acids: CASSLDLSGNTIYF. In DNA form, the CDR3 reads TGTGCCAGCAGCTTGGACCTTAGTGGAAACACCATATATTTT.

V gene TRBV6-5 combines with J gene TRBJ1-5; D not certain. This CDR3 has 15 amino acids. CDR1 is MNHEY and CDR2 is SVGAGI in the germline V gene. V was pared by 7 bases and J by 2 bases, with 15 bases between. In DNA form, the CDR3 reads TGTGCCAGCACAGTTTTGCCCCGTGGCAATCAGCCCCAGCATTTT. As protein: CASTVLPRGNQPQHF.